This TCR beta chain was obtained from a study of CD8 T cells in Susac syndrome. With random hexamers, 0.5 to 1 ug RNA was reverse transcribed. TCRdb analysed the immunoSEQ multiplex PCR reads with MiXCR anew, one entry per CDR3 protein. This table holds some 99,000 distinct CDR3 sequences, 85% to 95% found once. CDR1 is MNHEY, CDR2 SVGEGT, per germline. The CDR3 extends over 13 amino acids. The ends lost 7 bases at V and 7 bases at J; junction bases unmatched: 6. The chain uses TRBV6-2 or TRBV6-3 and TRBJ1-2; 10 nucleotides agree with TRBD1. The receptor was isolated from a human donor with Susac syndrome. Sequencing input: CD4+ T cells from PBMCs. The CDR3 bases are TGTGCCAGCACCTTTGACAGGGGGCTTGGCTACACCTTC. As protein: CASTFDRGLGYTF.